The entry that follows covers one TCR beta chain sequence. This record belongs to a study of blood T cell repertoires in COVID-19. Study information: Some COVID-19 samples were acute and others convalescent; all came from the United States, Italy and Spain. PBMCs, B-cell-depleted T cells, or T cells provided the cDNA or gDNA that made up the material.

CDR1 is SEHNR, CDR2 FQNEAQ, per germline (reference sequence). Trimming took off 4 bases at V and 4 bases at J, with 8 bases between the two ends. The CDR3 sequence is 12 residues long. In the authors' workflow: It was from reference gene primer amplification that nucleated cell counts were estimated. Generated by immunoSEQ multiplex PCR, the TCRdb table keeps only in-frame clones and is missing some. V and J calls plus clone size are reproduced from that table; the DNA served to infer D and trimming. Of 30,000 to 45,000 clones listed, around 90% are singletons. This receptor was taken from a human donor in a cohort sampled during active COVID-19. What was sequenced was peripheral blood. The chain uses TRBV7-9 and TRBJ2-7, with D unresolved. The chain's CDR3 is CASSWLTYEQYF. The CDR3 DNA reads TGTGCCAGCAGCTGGCTGACTTACGAGCAGTACTTC.